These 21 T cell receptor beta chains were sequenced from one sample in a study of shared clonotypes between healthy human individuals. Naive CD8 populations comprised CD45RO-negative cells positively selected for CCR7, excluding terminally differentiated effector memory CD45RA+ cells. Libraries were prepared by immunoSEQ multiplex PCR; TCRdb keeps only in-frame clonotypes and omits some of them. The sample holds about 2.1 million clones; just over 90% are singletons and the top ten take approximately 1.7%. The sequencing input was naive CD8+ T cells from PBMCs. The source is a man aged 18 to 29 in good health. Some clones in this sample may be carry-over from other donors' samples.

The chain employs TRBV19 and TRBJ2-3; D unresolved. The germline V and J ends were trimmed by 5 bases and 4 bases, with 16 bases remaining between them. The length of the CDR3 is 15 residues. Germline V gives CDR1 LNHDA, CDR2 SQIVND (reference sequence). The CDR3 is CASSPLGGVADTQYF. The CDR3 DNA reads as TGTGCCAGTAGTCCTCTGGGTGGTGTAGCAGATACGCAGTATTTT.

CDR3 coding DNA: TGTGCCAGCAGCCCCGGCAGGGGAGATGCCTACGAGCAGTACTTC. This encodes CASSPGRGDAYEQYF. The chain couples TRBV5-4 to TRBJ2-7, with D maybe TRBD1 (6 bases). This CDR3 spans 15 amino acids. Germline CDR1 reads SGHNT; CDR2 reads YYREEE (reference sequence). Trimming removed 4 bases from V and 2 bases from J, with 16 bases in between.

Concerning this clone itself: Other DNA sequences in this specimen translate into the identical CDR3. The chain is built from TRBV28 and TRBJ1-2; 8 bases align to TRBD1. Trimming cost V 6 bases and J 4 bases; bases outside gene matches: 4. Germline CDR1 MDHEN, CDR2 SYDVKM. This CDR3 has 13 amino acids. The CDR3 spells CASRPQGGYGYTF. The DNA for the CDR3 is TGTGCCAGCAGGCCACAGGGGGGCTATGGCTACACCTTC.

Written as DNA, the CDR3 is TGTGCCAGCAGCTTCCGACAAGTCTCTGGAAACACCATATATTTT. Amino acid sequence: CASSFRQVSGNTIYF. The chain joins TRBV5-5 to TRBJ1-3; D is uncertain. CDR3 length equals 15 residues. In germline, CDR1 is SGHKS, CDR2 YYEKEE (reference sequence). V was shortened by 2 bases and J by 0 bases, with 9 bases between the two germline ends.

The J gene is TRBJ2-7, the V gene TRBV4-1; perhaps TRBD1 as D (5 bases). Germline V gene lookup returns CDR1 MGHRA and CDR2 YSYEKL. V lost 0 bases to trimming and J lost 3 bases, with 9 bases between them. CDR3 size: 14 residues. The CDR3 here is CASSQDDRDYEQYF. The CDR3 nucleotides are TGCGCCAGCAGCCAAGATGACAGAGACTACGAGCAGTACTTC.

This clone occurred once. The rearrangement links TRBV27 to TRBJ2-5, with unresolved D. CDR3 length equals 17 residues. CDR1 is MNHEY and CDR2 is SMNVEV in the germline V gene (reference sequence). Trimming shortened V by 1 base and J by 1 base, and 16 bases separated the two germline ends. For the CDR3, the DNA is TGTGCCAGCAGTTTATATCCTCCCGAGGCCCTCCAAGAGACCCAGTACTTC. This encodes CASSLYPPEALQETQYF.

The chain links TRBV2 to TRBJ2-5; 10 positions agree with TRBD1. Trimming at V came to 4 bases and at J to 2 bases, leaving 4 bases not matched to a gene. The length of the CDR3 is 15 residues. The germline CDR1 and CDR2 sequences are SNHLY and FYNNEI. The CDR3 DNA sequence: TGTGCCAGCAGTGTCGACAGGGGGCGGCAAGAGACCCAGTACTTC. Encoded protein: CASSVDRGRQETQYF.

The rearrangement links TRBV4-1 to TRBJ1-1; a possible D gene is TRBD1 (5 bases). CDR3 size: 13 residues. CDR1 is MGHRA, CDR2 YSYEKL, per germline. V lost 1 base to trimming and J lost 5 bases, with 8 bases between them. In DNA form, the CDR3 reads TGCGCCAGCAGCCAAGTATGGGGGACTGAAGCTTTCTTT. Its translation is CASSQVWGTEAFF.

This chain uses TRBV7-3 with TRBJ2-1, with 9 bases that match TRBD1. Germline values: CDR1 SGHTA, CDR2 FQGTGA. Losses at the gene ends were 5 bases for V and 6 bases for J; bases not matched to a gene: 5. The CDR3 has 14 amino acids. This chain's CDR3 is CASSNRDRVNEQFF. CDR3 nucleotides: TGTGCCAGCAGCAATCGGGACAGGGTCAATGAGCAGTTCTTC. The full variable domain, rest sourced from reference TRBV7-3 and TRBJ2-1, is GAGVSQTPSNKVTEKGKYVELRCDPISGHTALYWYRQSLGQGPEFLIYFQGTGAADDSGLPNDRFFAVRPEGSVSTLKIQRTERGDSAVYLCASSNRDRVNEQFFGPGTRLTVL.

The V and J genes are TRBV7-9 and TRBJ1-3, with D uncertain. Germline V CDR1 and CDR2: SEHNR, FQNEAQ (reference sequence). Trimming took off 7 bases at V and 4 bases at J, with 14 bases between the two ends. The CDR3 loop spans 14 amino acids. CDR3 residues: CASTTTPPGNTIYF. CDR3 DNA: TGTGCCAGCACCACCACACCACCGGGAAACACCATATATTTT.

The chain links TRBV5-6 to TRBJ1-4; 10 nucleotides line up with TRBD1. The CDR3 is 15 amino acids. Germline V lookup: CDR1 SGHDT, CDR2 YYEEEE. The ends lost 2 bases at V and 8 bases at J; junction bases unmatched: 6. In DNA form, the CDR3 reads TGTGCCAGCAGCTTATCCGGGACAGGGGTCGAAAAACTGTTTTTT. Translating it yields CASSLSGTGVEKLFF. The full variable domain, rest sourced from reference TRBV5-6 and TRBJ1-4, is DAGVTQSPTHLIKTRGQQVTLRCSPKSGHDTVSWYQQALGQGPQFIFQYYEEEERQRGNFPDRFSGHQFPNYSSELNVNALLLGDSALYLCASSLSGTGVEKLFFGSGTQLSVL.

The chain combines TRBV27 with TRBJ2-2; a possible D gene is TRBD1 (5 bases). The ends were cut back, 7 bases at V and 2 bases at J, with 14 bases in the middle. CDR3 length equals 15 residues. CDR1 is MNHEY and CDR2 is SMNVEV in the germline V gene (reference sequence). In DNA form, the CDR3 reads TGTGCCAGCACTACCTTGGGGCTAAACACCGGGGAGCTGTTTTTT. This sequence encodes CASTTLGLNTGELFF.

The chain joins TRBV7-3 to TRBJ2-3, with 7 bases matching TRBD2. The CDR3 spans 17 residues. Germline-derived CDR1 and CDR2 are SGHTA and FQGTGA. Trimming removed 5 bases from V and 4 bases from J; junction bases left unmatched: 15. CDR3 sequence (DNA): TGTGCCAGCAGCCCCACCTGGTTGGGCGGGAGTCCAGATACGCAGTATTTT. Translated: CASSPTWLGGSPDTQYF.

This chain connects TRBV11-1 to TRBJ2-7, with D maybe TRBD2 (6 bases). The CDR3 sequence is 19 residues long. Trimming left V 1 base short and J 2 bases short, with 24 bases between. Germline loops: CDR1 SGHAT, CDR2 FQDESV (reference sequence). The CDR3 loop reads CASSLGSPGLPWGPYEQYF. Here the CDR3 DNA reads TGTGCCAGCAGCTTAGGGAGTCCGGGACTCCCCTGGGGCCCCTACGAGCAGTACTTC. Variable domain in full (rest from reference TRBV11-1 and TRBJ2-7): EAEVAQSPRYKITEKSQAVAFWCDPISGHATLYWYRQILGQGPELLVQFQDESVVDDSQLPKDRFSAERLKGVDSTLKIQPAELGDSAMYLCASSLGSPGLPWGPYEQYFGPGTRLTVT.

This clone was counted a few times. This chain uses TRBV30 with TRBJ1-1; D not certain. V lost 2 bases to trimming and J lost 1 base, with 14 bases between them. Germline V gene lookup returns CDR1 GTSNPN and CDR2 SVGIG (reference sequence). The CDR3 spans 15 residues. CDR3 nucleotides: TGTGCCTGGAGTTCCCCCTACGCCCGGAACACTGAAGCTTTCTTT. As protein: CAWSSPYARNTEAFF. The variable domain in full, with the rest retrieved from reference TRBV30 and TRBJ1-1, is SQTIHQWPATLVQPVGSPLSLECTVEGTSNPNLYWYRQAAGRGLQLLFYSVGIGQISSEVPQNLSASRPQDRQFILSSKKLLLSDSGFYLCAWSSPYARNTEAFFGQGTRLTVV.

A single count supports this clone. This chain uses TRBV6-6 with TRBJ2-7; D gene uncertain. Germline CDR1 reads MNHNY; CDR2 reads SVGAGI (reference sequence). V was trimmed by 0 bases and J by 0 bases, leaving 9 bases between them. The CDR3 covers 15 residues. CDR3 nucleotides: TGTGCCAGCAGTTACTCCCCTAGTAGCTCCTACGAGCAGTACTTC. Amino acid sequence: CASSYSPSSSYEQYF.

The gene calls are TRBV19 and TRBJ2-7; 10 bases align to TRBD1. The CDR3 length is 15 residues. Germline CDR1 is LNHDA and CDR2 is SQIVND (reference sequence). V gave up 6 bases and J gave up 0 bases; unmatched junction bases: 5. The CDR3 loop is CASSAGQGGSYEQYF. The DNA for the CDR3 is TGTGCCAGTAGCGCCGGACAGGGGGGCTCCTACGAGCAGTACTTC.

CDR3 region: CASSLVSVIGRRNTGELFF. The DNA of the CDR3 is TGTGCCAGCAGCTTGGTTTCCGTTATCGGGCGACGGAACACCGGGGAGCTGTTTTTT. The genes are TRBV5-6 and TRBJ2-2; D uncertain. The CDR3 runs to 19 residues. The V gene lost 0 bases and the J gene lost 1 base, with 19 bases spanning the gap. Per germline, CDR1 SGHDT and CDR2 YYEEEE.

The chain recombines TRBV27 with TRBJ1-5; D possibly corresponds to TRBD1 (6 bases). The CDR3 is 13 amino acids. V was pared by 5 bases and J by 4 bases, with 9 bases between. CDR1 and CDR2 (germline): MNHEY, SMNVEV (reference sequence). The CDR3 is CASSEDRNQPQHF. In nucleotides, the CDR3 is TGTGCCAGCAGTGAAGACAGGAATCAGCCCCAGCATTTT.

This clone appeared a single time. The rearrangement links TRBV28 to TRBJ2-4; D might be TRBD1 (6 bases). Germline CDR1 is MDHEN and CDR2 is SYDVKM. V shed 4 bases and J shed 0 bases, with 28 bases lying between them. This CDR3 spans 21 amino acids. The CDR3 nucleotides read TGTGCCAGCAGTTCCCAGGGCAAATCCCAAGGACAGATACTAGCCAAAAACATTCAGTACTTC. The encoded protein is CASSSQGKSQGQILAKNIQYF.

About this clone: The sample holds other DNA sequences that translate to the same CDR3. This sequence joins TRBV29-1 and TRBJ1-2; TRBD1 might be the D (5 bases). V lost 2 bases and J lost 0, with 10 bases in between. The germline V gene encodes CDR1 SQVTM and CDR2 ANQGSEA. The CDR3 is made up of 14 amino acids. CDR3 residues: CSVELDRANYGYTF. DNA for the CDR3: TGCAGCGTTGAATTAGACAGAGCTAACTATGGCTACACCTTC.